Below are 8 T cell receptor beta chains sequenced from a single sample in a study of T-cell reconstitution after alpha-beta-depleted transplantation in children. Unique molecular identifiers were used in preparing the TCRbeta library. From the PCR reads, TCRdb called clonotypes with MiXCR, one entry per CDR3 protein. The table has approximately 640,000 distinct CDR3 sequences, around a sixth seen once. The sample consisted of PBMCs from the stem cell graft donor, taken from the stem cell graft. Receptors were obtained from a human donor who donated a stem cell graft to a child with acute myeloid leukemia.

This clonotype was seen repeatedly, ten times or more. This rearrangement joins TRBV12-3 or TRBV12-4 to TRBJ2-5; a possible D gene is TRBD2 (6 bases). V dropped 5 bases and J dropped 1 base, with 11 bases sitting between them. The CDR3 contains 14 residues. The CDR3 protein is CASSGDFSQETQYF. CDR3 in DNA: TGTGCCAGCAGTGGGGACTTTTCCCAAGAGACCCAGTACTTC.

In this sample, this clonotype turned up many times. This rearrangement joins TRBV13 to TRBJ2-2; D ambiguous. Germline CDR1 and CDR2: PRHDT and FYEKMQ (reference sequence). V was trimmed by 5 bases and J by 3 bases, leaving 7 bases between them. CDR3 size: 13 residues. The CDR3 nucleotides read TGTGCCAGCAGCCCGTGGGACACCGGGGAGCTGTTTTTT. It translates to CASSPWDTGELFF.

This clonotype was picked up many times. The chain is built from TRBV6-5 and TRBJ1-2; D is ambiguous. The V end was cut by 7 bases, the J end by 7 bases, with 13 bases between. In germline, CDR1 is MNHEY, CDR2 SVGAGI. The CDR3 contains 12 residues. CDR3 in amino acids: CASTKGSFGYTF. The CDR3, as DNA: TGTGCCAGCACCAAGGGCAGTTTTGGCTACACCTTC.

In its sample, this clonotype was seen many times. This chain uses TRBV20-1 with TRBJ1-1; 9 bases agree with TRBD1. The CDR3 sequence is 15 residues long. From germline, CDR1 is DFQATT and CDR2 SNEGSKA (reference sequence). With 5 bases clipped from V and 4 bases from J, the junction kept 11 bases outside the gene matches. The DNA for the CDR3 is TGCAGTGCTTCTCGGGACAGGGCGATCAGCACTGAAGCTTTCTTT. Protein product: CSASRDRAISTEAFF.

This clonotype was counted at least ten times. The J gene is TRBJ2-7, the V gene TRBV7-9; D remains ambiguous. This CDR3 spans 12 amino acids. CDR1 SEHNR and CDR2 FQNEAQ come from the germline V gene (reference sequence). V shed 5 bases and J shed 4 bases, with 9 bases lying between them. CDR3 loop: CASSGPYYEQYF. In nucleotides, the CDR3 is TGTGCCAGCAGCGGACCCTATTACGAGCAGTACTTC.

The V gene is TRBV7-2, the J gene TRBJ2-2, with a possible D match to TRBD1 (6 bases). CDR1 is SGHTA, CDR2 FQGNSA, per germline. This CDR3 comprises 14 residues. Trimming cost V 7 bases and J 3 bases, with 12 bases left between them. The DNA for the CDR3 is TGTGCCAGCATCCGCTGGACAGACACCGGGGAGCTGTTTTTT. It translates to CASIRWTDTGELFF.

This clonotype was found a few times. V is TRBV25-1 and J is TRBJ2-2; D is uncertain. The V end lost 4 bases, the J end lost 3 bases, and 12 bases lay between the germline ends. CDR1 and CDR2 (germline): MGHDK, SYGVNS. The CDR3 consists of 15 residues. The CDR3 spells CASSGRILDTGELFF. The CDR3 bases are TGTGCCAGCAGTGGTCGGATCCTGGACACCGGGGAGCTGTTTTTT.

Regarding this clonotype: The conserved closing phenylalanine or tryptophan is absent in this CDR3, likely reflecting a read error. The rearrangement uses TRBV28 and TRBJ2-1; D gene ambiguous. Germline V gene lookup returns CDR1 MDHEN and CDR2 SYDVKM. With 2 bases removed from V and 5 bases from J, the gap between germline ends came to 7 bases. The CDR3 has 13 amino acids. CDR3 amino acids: CASSLIRDNEQFC. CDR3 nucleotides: TGTGCCAGCAGTTTAATAAGGGACAATGAGCAGTTCTGC.